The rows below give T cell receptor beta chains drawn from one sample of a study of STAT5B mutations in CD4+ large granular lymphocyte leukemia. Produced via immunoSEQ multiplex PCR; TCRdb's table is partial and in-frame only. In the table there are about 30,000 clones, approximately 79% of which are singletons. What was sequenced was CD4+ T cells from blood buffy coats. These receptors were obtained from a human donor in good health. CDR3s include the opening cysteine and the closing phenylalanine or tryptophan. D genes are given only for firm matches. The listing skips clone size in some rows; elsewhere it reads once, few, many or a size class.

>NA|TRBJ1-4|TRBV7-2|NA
TGTGCCAGCAGCTTAGAAGGCCGACTTAATGAAAAACTGTTTTTT
CASSLEGRLNEKLFF
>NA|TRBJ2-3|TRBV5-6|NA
TGTGCCAGCAGCTTGGCCAACCGTGGCACAGATACGCAGTATTTT
CASSLANRGTDTQYF
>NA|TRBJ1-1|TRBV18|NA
TGTGCCAGCTCACGTACCGGGACTAACACTGAAGCTTTCTTT
CASSRTGTNTEAFF
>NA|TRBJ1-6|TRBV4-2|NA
TGTGCCAGCAGCGGGGACGGGGGCTATTCACCCCTCCACTTT
CASSGDGGYSPLHF
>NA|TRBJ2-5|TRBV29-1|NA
TGCAGCGTTGAAGACGGGACAATCCTAACGGGGACCCAGTACTTC
CSVEDGTILTGTQYF
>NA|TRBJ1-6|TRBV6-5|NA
TGTGCCAGCAGTTACGATCGGCACCCGAATTCACCCCTCCACTTT
CASSYDRHPNSPLHF
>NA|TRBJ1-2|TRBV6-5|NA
TGTGCCAGCAGTTACTCGCCCAAAGGTGGCTACACCTTC
CASSYSPKGGYTF
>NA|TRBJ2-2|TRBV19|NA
TGTGCCAGTAGTATTTCCGAGACGAACACCGGGGAGCTGTTTTTT
CASSISETNTGELFF
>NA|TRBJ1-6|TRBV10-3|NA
TGTGCCATCAAGGGGAGCTCCTATAATTCACCCCTCCATTTT
CAIKGSSYNSPLHF
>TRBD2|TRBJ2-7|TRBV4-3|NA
TGCGCCAGCAGCCAAGTCTTAGGGACTAACTCCTACGAGCAGTACTTC
CASSQVLGTNSYEQYF
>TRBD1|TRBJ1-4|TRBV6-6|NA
TGTGCCAGCAGAACAGGGGGGGGGACTAATGAAAAACTGTTTTTT
CASRTGGGTNEKLFF
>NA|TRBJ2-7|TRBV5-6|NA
TGTGCCAGCAGCGCCCCTGTCTCCTACGAGCAGTACTTC
CASSAPVSYEQYF
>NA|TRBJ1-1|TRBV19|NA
TGTGCCAGTAGTATTAGCGGGATCCAGAACACTGAAGCTTTCTTT
CASSISGIQNTEAFF
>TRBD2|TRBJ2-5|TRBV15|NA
TGTGCCACCAGAAGCGGACTAGCGGGCCAAGAGACCCAGTACTTC
CATRSGLAGQETQYF
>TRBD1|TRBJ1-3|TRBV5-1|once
TGCGCCAGCAGCGTTACAGGGGGCTCTGGAAACACCATATATTTT
CASSVTGGSGNTIYF
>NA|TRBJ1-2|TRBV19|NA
TGTGCCAGTAGAAACCCCCGGGCCTTATATGGCTACACCTTC
CASRNPRALYGYTF
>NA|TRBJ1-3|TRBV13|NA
TGTGCCAGCAGCTTAAGCAGACTGCCTGGAAACACCATATATTTT
CASSLSRLPGNTIYF
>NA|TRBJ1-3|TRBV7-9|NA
TGTGCCAGCAGCTTAGTAGTGCTCCCTGGAAACACCATATATTTT
CASSLVVLPGNTIYF
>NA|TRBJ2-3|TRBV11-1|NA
TGTGCCAGCAGCTTACCTGAGGGGCAGCGTGTCACAGATACGCAGTATTTT
CASSLPEGQRVTDTQYF
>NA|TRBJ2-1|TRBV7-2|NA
TGTGCCAGCAGCCTCGGGACTTTCAATGAGCAGTTCTTC
CASSLGTFNEQFF
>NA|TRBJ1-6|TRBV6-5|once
TGTGCCAGCAGTGGTCCGGGGGGCAACCATTCACCCCTCCACTTT
CASSGPGGNHSPLHF
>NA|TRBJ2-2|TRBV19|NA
TGTGCCAGTAGCCTCCCTGGGGGGAAAAGTGCCGGGGAGCTGTTTTTT
CASSLPGGKSAGELFF
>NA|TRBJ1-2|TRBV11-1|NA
TGTGCCAGCAGCGCCCAACAACCAAACTATGGCTACACCTTC
CASSAQQPNYGYTF
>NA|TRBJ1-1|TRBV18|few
TGTGCCAGCTCACCACCTTCAGGGGCTGAAGCTTTCTTT
CASSPPSGAEAFF
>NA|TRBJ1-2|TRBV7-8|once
TGTGCCAGCACCTACGGGGAGAATTCCTATGGCTACACCTTC
CASTYGENSYGYTF
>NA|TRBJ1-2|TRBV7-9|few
TGTGCCAGCAGCTTAGTAGGCAGGGGAAGCAGCTACACCTTC
CASSLVGRGSSYTF
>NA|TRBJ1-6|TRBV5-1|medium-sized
TGCGCCAGCAGCCTTAATAACCAGGGTAATTCACCCCTCCACTTT
CASSLNNQGNSPLHF